The rows below give T cell receptor beta chains drawn from one sample of a study of blood T cell repertoires in COVID-19. Profiled with immunoSEQ multiplex PCR; TCRdb holds only in-frame clones, not every one. This sample has some 240,000 clones, with about 93% found just once. The sample taken for sequencing was peripheral blood. These receptors originate from a man aged 55 to 70 with COVID-19, enrolled during active disease. Each CDR3 is given with its conserved first and last residue. D genes are given only for firm matches. Size tells how often a clone was seen (once, few, many) or the class of an expanded clone, and some rows leave it out.

v_call	j_call	clone_size	d_call	cdr3_aa	cdr3_nt
TRBV6-5	TRBJ2-1	.	TRBD2	CASSYVAGANNEQFF	TGTGCCAGCAGTTACGTAGCGGGGGCTAACAATGAGCAGTTCTTC
TRBV11-3	TRBJ2-1	.	.	CASTPVGAPRFNEQFF	TGTGCCAGCACCCCGGTTGGGGCCCCGCGTTTCAATGAGCAGTTCTTC
TRBV19	TRBJ1-2	.	.	CATVEGFGYTF	TGTGCCACCGTTGAGGGATTCGGCTACACCTTC
TRBV11-2	TRBJ1-3	.	TRBD1	CASSLVGTATSGNTIYF	TGTGCCAGCAGCTTAGTAGGGACAGCCACCTCTGGAAACACCATATATTTT
TRBV30	TRBJ1-6	.	.	CAWTSQQGGSPLHF	TGTGCCTGGACCTCACAGCAGGGAGGTTCACCCCTCCACTTT
TRBV15	TRBJ1-3	.	TRBD1	CATSRGDRTVSGNTIYF	TGTGCCACCAGCAGAGGGGACAGGACCGTCTCTGGAAACACCATATATTTT
TRBV30	TRBJ1-2	.	.	CAWSVPAYSTGTGNYGYTF	TGTGCCTGGAGTGTACCGGCGTACTCCACCGGAACAGGGAACTATGGCTACACCTTC
TRBV7-2	TRBJ1-2	.	.	CASSTTGYGYTF	TGTGCCAGCAGCACTACAGGGTATGGCTACACCTTC
TRBV11-2	TRBJ2-5	.	TRBD2	CASSGSPGLGLTQYF	TGTGCCAGCAGCGGGAGCCCGGGACTAGGCTTGACCCAGTACTTC
TRBV6-5	TRBJ1-2	.	TRBD1	CASSYRGNRGRYGYTF	TGTGCCAGCAGTTACCGGGGAAACAGGGGCCGCTATGGCTACACCTTC
TRBV24-1	TRBJ2-7	.	TRBD1	CATSDPHRGQPYEQYF	TGTGCCACCAGTGACCCTCACAGGGGACAACCCTACGAGCAGTACTTC
TRBV5-1	TRBJ2-1	.	TRBD1	CASSGQGDEQFF	TGCGCCAGCAGCGGACAGGGTGATGAGCAGTTCTTC
TRBV5-6	TRBJ2-1	few	.	CASSFLEPSYNEQFF	TGTGCCAGCAGCTTCCTGGAGCCCTCCTACAATGAGCAGTTCTTC
TRBV28	TRBJ1-5	.	TRBD1	CAIRQGSNQPQHF	TGTGCCATCCGACAGGGATCCAATCAGCCCCAGCATTTT
TRBV24-1	TRBJ2-7	.	TRBD2	CATSDLSGGPGKYEQYF	TGTGCCACCAGTGATCTTAGCGGGGGGCCTGGGAAATACGAGCAGTACTTC
TRBV29-1	TRBJ2-7	.	TRBD1	CSVLRADRVSYEQYF	TGCAGCGTCCTACGTGCCGACAGGGTATCCTACGAGCAGTACTTC
TRBV6-1	TRBJ1-5	.	.	CASSEMTRVGQPQHF	TGTGCCAGCAGTGAAATGACCCGGGTGGGTCAGCCCCAGCATTTT
TRBV28	TRBJ1-2	.	.	CASSPGGFNYGYTF	TGTGCCAGCAGCCCCGGGGGTTTTAACTATGGCTACACCTTC
TRBV15	TRBJ1-4	once	TRBD1	CATSRGQGREKLFF	TGTGCCACCAGCAGAGGACAGGGCAGGGAAAAACTGTTTTTT
TRBV3-1/TRBV3-2	TRBJ2-5	.	TRBD2	CASSRGLAGETQYF	TGTGCCAGCAGCCGAGGACTAGCCGGAGAGACCCAGTACTTC
TRBV19	TRBJ2-7	.	TRBD1	CASSATGAFEQYF	TGTGCCAGTAGCGCGACAGGGGCCTTTGAGCAGTACTTC
TRBV2	TRBJ1-6	.	TRBD1	CASRNPGQYSPLHF	TGTGCCAGCAGGAATCCGGGACAGTATTCACCCCTCCACTTT
TRBV12-2	TRBJ2-1	.	.	CASRLSGPYNEQFF	TGTGCAAGTCGCTTAAGCGGGCCCTACAATGAGCAGTTCTTC
TRBV5-5	TRBJ2-3	.	.	CASSFLVGGSTDTQYF	TGTGCCAGCAGCTTTTTAGTCGGCGGGAGCACAGATACGCAGTATTTT
TRBV18	TRBJ2-1	.	TRBD2	CASSPPGGGAWYNEQFF	TGTGCCAGCTCACCACCGGGCGGGGGGGCCTGGTACAATGAGCAGTTCTTC
TRBV5-1	TRBJ1-2	.	TRBD1	CASSVSGGSDGYTF	TGCGCCAGCAGCGTATCAGGGGGCTCAGATGGCTACACCTTC
TRBV6-5	TRBJ1-1	.	.	CASTSLGQSNTEAFF	TGTGCCAGCACCTCACTCGGACAGTCGAACACTGAAGCTTTCTTT
TRBV6-6	TRBJ1-2	.	TRBD1	CASSWGQSGQGSGYTF	TGTGCCAGCAGTTGGGGCCAATCGGGACAGGGGAGCGGCTACACCTTC
TRBV4-1	TRBJ2-2	.	.	CASSQDWLADYVGELFF	TGCGCCAGCAGCCAAGATTGGCTAGCCGATTACGTCGGGGAGCTGTTTTTT
TRBV19	TRBJ2-7	.	TRBD2	CASSLGLAGDYEQYF	TGTGCCAGTAGCCTTGGGCTAGCGGGAGACTACGAGCAGTACTTC
TRBV15	TRBJ2-1	.	.	CATSRDEGTTYNEQFF	TGTGCCACCAGCAGAGATGAGGGAACCACCTACAATGAGCAGTTCTTC
TRBV30	TRBJ2-2	.	TRBD1	CAWKTGEASGELFF	TGTGCCTGGAAGACAGGGGAGGCGTCCGGGGAGCTGTTTTTT
TRBV18	TRBJ2-1	.	.	CASSPRAAPSYNEQFF	TGTGCCAGCTCACCACGGGCCGCGCCATCCTACAATGAGCAGTTCTTC
TRBV7-2	TRBJ1-1	once	.	CASSAISGAEAFF	TGTGCCAGCAGCGCGATCTCAGGGGCAGAAGCTTTCTTT
TRBV2	TRBJ1-5	few	.	CASRAGFGNQPQHF	TGTGCCAGCAGGGCGGGCTTTGGCAATCAGCCCCAGCATTTT
TRBV10-3	TRBJ2-4	.	TRBD2	CAISEWGLAGAGGIQYF	TGTGCCATCAGTGAGTGGGGACTAGCGGGAGCGGGAGGCATTCAGTACTTC
TRBV3-1/TRBV3-2	TRBJ2-2	.	TRBD2	CASSPSSSGGANTGELFF	TGTGCCAGCAGCCCCTCTTCTAGCGGCGGCGCGAACACCGGGGAGCTGTTTTTT
TRBV9	TRBJ2-2	.	.	CASSVVPENGELFF	TGTGCCAGCAGCGTAGTTCCGGAGAACGGGGAGCTGTTTTTT
TRBV6-5	TRBJ2-1	.	TRBD2	CASSRTSGTGSEQFF	TGTGCCAGCAGTCGGACTAGCGGGACAGGTAGTGAGCAGTTCTTC
TRBV2	TRBJ2-7	.	TRBD1	CASSPMRGQGGNEQYF	TGTGCCAGCAGTCCCATGCGCGGACAGGGGGGAAACGAGCAGTACTTC
TRBV7-3	TRBJ2-2	once	.	CASSLGGQASTGELFF	TGTGCCAGCAGCCTGGGGGGGCAAGCTAGCACCGGGGAGCTGTTTTTT
TRBV4-2	TRBJ2-5	once	TRBD2	CASSPGLAETQYF	TGTGCCAGCAGCCCCGGACTAGCCGAGACCCAGTACTTC
TRBV5-1	TRBJ2-1	.	TRBD2	CASSMRLAGGLGEQFF	TGCGCCAGCAGCATGAGACTAGCGGGAGGTCTGGGTGAGCAGTTCTTC
TRBV6-5	TRBJ2-7	once	TRBD1	CASSPGTVFSYEQYF	TGTGCCAGCAGTCCCGGGACAGTCTTCTCCTACGAGCAGTACTTC
TRBV5-1	TRBJ1-1	.	TRBD1	CASSFTGETEAFF	TGCGCCAGCAGCTTCACAGGGGAAACTGAAGCTTTCTTT
TRBV4-1	TRBJ1-2	few	.	CASSRGRVGMTYGYTF	TGCGCCAGCAGCCGAGGGCGGGTTGGGATGACCTATGGCTACACCTTC
TRBV6-5	TRBJ2-7	.	.	CASSTGSSTYEQYF	TGTGCCAGCAGTACTGGGAGTAGTACCTACGAGCAGTACTTC
TRBV7-9	TRBJ2-1	.	TRBD2	CASSYWTSGKYNEQFF	TGTGCCAGCAGCTACTGGACTAGCGGTAAATACAATGAGCAGTTCTTC
TRBV19	TRBJ1-5	.	.	CASTQGNQPQHF	TGTGCCAGTACACAGGGAAATCAGCCCCAGCATTTT
TRBV29-1	TRBJ1-1	.	.	CSVAEGNTEAFF	TGCAGCGTTGCCGAGGGGAACACTGAAGCTTTCTTT
TRBV19	TRBJ2-3	.	.	CASSVRVDTQYF	TGTGCCAGTAGTGTCCGTGTTGATACGCAGTATTTT
TRBV6-5	TRBJ1-4	.	TRBD1	CASNTIMGTEEKLFF	TGTGCCAGCAATACTATAATGGGGACAGAAGAAAAACTGTTTTTT
TRBV11-2	TRBJ2-7	few	.	CASSSPPRYEQYF	TGTGCCAGCAGCTCTCCTCCTCGCTACGAGCAGTACTTC
TRBV2	TRBJ2-2	.	TRBD2	CATYRGVVGELFF	TGTGCCACCTACCGGGGGGTAGTCGGGGAGCTGTTTTTT
TRBV25-1	TRBJ1-4	.	.	CASTIGGVLEEKLFF	TGTGCCAGCACCATCGGGGGGGTCCTGGAAGAAAAACTGTTTTTT